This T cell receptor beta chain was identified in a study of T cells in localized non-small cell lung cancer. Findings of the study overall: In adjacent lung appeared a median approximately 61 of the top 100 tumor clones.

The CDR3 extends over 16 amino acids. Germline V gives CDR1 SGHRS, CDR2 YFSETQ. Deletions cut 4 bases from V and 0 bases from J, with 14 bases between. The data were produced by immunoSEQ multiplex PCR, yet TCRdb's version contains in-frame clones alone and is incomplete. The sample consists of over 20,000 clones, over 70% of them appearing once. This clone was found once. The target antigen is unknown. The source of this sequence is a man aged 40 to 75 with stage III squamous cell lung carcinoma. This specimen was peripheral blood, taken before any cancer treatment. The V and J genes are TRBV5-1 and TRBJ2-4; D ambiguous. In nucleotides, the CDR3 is TGCGCCAGCAGCACCAGCCCCATTGTAGCCAAAAACATTCAGTACTTC. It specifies CASSTSPIVAKNIQYF.